These T cell receptor beta chains were read from a single sample in a study of T-cell memory formation after mild COVID-19. TCRdb re-analysed the 5' RACE reads in MiXCR, keeping a single row per CDR3 protein. The profile shows roughly 370,000 distinct CDR3 sequences, approximately 15% of them singletons. What was sequenced was PBMCs or a T cell subset sorted from them (not recorded which). These receptors were collected from a man aged 18 to 35 who had mild COVID-19 (a few samples of this study predate the infection). Cell type and time point are not known. Both conserved end residues are part of each CDR3. A D gene is named only where the DNA matches it firmly. Part of the rows lack a size; the others show once, few, many or a class for expanded clones.

-	TRBV29-1	-	TRBJ2-7	CSVEDRGETYEQYF	TGCAGCGTTGAAGATCGGGGCGAAACCTACGAGCAGTACTTC
-	TRBV6-1	-	TRBJ1-2	CASSEPGTPERGYTF	TGTGCCAGCAGTGAGCCCGGGACTCCGGAACGCGGCTACACCTTC
-	TRBV4-3	TRBD2	TRBJ2-3	CASSFSTSGGAGDTQYF	TGCGCCAGCAGCTTCTCGACTAGCGGGGGGGCCGGAGATACGCAGTATTTT
few	TRBV4-1	-	TRBJ2-7	CASSQGSGNEQYF	TGCGCCAGCAGCCAAGGATCAGGAAACGAGCAGTACTTC
-	TRBV20-1	TRBD1	TRBJ1-6	CSAPGQGNSPLHF	TGCAGTGCCCCGGGACAGGGAAATTCACCCCTCCACTTT
few	TRBV9	-	TRBJ1-4	CASSAPGEEKLFF	TGTGCCAGCAGCGCCCCGGGAGAGGAAAAACTGTTTTTT
-	TRBV9	TRBD1	TRBJ1-2	CASSYGTGGTGYTF	TGTGCCAGCAGCTACGGGACAGGGGGCACTGGCTACACCTTC
-	TRBV4-1	-	TRBJ1-2	CASSQSLGTTNYGYTF	TGCGCCAGCAGCCAATCCCTCGGGACGACTAACTATGGCTACACCTTC
many	TRBV24-1	-	TRBJ2-3	CATSGGTDTQYF	TGTGCCACCAGTGGAGGCACAGATACGCAGTATTTT
many	TRBV3-1	-	TRBJ1-2	CASSQGRAKPYGYTF	TGTGCCAGCAGCCAAGGGAGAGCTAAGCCCTATGGCTACACCTTC
few	TRBV7-2	-	TRBJ2-3	CASSLRPRRDTQYF	TGTGCCAGCAGCTTGAGACCCCGCCGAGATACGCAGTATTTT
few	TRBV4-2	-	TRBJ2-2	CASSQVVTGNTGELFF	TGTGCCAGCAGCCAAGTCGTGACAGGGAACACCGGGGAGCTGTTTTTT
-	TRBV6-2/TRBV6-3	-	TRBJ2-5	CASSILRGIGETQYF	TGTGCCAGCAGCATACTCAGGGGAATCGGAGAGACCCAGTACTTC
few	TRBV5-1	-	TRBJ1-1	CASSATGSGDEAFF	TGCGCCAGCAGCGCAACCGGGAGTGGGGATGAAGCTTTCTTT
-	TRBV7-3	TRBD1	TRBJ2-1	CASSQYQGARGEQFF	TGTGCCAGCAGCCAGTATCAGGGGGCGCGGGGTGAGCAGTTCTTC
-	TRBV4-1	-	TRBJ2-5	CASSQDLGDGIRETQYF	TGCGCCAGCAGCCAAGATCTAGGGGACGGAATTCGCGAGACCCAGTACTTC
-	TRBV7-2	-	TRBJ2-2	CASSPGLSNGELFF	TGTGCCAGCAGCCCGGGACTCTCGAACGGGGAGCTGTTTTTT